The clone carrying this TCR beta chain is a singleton in its sample. Antigen: not known. Primers for the PCR totalled 60 Vbeta and 13 Jbeta. The table came from immunoSEQ multiplex PCR; TCRdb's copy has only in-frame clones and leaves some out. The table has about 140,000 clones, 65% to 80% seen once. Healthy bone marrow donors supplied every sample. CDR1 is MNHEY, CDR2 SVGAGI, per germline. This CDR3 contains 15 residues. The sample comes from a study of cytomegalovirus exposure and HLA in healthy donors. Study-level results: In an earlier analysis, productive rearrangement rates for most beta V segments clustered near 87% or 30%.

The sequenced sample consisted of PBMCs. The chain couples TRBV6-5 to TRBJ2-5, with TRBD2 matching over 10 bases. TRBJ2-7 explains the end of the DNA better; the J call may be wrong. The receptor was isolated from a man between 40 and 49 years old in good health and CMV-seropositive. DNA of the CDR3: TGTGCCAGCACCTTCGGGACTAGCGCAACCTACGAGCAGTACTTC. Its translation: CASTFGTSATYEQYF.